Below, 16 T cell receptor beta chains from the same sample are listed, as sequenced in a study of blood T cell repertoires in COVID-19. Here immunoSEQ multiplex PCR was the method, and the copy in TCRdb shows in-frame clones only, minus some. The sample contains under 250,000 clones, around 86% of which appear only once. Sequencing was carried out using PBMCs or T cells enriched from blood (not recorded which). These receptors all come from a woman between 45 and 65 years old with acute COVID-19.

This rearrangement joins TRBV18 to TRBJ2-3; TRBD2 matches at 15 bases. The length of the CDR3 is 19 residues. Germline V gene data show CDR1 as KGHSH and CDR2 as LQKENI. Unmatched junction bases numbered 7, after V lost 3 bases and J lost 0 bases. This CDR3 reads CASSPGLAGGAGSTDTQYF. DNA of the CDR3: TGTGCCAGCTCACCGGGACTAGCGGGAGGTGCGGGAAGCACAGATACGCAGTATTTT.

The chain's CDR3 is CASSSILQGSETQYF. The CDR3, as DNA: TGTGCCAGCAGTTCGATTTTACAGGGATCAGAGACCCAGTACTTC. The chain combines TRBV27 with TRBJ2-5, with D maybe TRBD1 (6 bases). This CDR3 has 15 residues. Germline V CDR1 and CDR2: MNHEY, SMNVEV (reference sequence). Trimming cost V 4 bases and J 4 bases, with 16 bases left between them.

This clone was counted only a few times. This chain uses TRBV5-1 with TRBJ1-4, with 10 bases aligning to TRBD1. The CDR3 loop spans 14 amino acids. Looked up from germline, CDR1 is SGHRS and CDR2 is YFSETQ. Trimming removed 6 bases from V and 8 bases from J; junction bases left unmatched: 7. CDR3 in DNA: TGCGCCAGCACCGACAGGGGGCGCGGGGAAAAACTGTTTTTT. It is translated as CASTDRGRGEKLFF.

The chain's CDR3 is CASSSAGRMNTEAFF. CDR3 nucleotides: TGTGCCAGCAGCTCGGCGGGACGGATGAACACTGAAGCTTTCTTT. The J gene is TRBJ1-1, the V gene TRBV7-3, with D possibly matching TRBD1 (5 bases). Trimming removed 4 bases from V and 0 bases from J, with 12 bases in between. The length of the CDR3 is 15 residues. The germline V gene encodes CDR1 SGHTA and CDR2 FQGTGA.

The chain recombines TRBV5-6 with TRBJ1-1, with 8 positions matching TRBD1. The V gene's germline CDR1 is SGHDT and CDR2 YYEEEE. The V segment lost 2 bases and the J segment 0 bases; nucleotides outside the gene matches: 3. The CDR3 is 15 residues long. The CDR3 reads CASSFWDRLNTEAFF. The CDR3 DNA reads TGTGCCAGCAGCTTTTGGGACAGGCTGAACACTGAAGCTTTCTTT. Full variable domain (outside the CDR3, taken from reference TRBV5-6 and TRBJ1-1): DAGVTQSPTHLIKTRGQQVTLRCSPKSGHDTVSWYQQALGQGPQFIFQYYEEEERQRGNFPDRFSGHQFPNYSSELNVNALLLGDSALYLCASSFWDRLNTEAFFGQGTRLTVV.

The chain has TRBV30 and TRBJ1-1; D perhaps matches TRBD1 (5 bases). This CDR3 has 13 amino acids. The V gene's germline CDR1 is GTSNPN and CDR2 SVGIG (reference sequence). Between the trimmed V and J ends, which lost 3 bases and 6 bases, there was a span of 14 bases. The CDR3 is CAWRGQVFSEAFF. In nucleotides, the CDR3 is TGTGCCTGGAGAGGACAAGTCTTCTCTGAAGCTTTCTTT.

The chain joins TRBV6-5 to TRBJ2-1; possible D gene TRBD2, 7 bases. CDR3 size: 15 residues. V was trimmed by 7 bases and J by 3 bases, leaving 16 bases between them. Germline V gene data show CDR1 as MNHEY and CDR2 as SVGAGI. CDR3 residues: CASTPPGGSYNEQFF. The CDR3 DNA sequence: TGTGCCAGCACCCCGCCGGGGGGCAGCTACAATGAGCAGTTCTTC.

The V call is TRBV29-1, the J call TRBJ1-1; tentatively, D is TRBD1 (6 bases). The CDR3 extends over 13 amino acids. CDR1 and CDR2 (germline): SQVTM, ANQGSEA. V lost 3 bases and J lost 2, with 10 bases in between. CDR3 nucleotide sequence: TGCAGCGTTGATGCGGGGGCTAACACTGAAGCTTTCTTT. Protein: CSVDAGANTEAFF. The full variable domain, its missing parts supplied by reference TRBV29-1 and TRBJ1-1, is SAVISQKPSRDICQRGTSLTIQCQVDSQVTMMFWYRQQPGQSLTLIATANQGSEATYESGFVIDKFPISRPNLTFSTLTVSNMSPEDSSIYLCSVDAGANTEAFFGQGTRLTVV.

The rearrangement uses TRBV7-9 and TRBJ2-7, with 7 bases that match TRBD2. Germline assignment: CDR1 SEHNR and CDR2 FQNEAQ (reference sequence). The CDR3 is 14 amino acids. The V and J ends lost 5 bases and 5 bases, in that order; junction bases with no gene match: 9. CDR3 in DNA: TGTGCCAGCAGCCCACGGACTAGTCTCCACGAGCAGTACTTC. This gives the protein CASSPRTSLHEQYF.

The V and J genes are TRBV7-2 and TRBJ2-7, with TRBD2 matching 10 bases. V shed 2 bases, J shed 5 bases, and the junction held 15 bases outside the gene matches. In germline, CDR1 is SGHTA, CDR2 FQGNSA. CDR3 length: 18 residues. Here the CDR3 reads CASSLKPAAAGGLNEQYF. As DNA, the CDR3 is TGTGCCAGCAGCTTAAAACCGGCAGCAGCGGGGGGGCTCAACGAGCAGTACTTC. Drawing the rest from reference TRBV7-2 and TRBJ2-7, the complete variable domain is GAGVSQSPSNKVTEKGKDVELRCDPISGHTALYWYRQSLGQGLEFLIYFQGNSAPDKSGLPSDRFSAERTGGSVSTLTIQRTQQEDSAVYLCASSLKPAAAGGLNEQYFGPGTRLTVT.

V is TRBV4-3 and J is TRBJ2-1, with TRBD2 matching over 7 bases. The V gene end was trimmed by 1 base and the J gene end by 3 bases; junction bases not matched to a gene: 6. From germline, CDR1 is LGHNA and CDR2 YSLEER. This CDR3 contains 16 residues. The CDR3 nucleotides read TGCGCCAGCAGCCAAGGGGCTAGCGGTCTCTACAATGAGCAGTTCTTC. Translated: CASSQGASGLYNEQFF.

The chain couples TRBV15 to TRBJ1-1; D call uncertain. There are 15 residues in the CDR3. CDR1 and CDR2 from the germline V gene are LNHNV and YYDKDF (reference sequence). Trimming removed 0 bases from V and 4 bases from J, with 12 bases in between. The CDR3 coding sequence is TGTGCCACCAGCAGAGACCCCTTCTCAGGCACTGAAGCTTTCTTT. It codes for CATSRDPFSGTEAFF.

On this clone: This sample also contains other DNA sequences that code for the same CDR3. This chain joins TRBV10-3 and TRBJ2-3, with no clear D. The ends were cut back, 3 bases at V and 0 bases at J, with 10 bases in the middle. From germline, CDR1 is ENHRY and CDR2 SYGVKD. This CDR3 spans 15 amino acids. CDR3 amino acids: CAISESAVSTDTQYF. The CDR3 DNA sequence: TGTGCCATCAGTGAATCGGCGGTTAGCACAGATACGCAGTATTTT.

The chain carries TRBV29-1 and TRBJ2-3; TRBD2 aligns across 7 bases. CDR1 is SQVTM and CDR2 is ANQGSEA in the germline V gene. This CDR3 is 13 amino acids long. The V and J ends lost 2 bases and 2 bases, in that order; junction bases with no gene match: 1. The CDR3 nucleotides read TGCAGCGTTGAACTAGCGGTCACAGATACGCAGTATTTT. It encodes CSVELAVTDTQYF.

The CDR3 DNA reads TGCGCCAGCGCCCGGGGGGGCCAGAATGAGCAGTTCTTC. Translating gives CASARGGQNEQFF. The chain couples TRBV5-1 to TRBJ2-1, with 8 bases identical to TRBD2. From germline, CDR1 is SGHRS and CDR2 YFSETQ. This CDR3 contains 13 residues. V lost 7 bases and J lost 7; bases outside the gene matches: 7.

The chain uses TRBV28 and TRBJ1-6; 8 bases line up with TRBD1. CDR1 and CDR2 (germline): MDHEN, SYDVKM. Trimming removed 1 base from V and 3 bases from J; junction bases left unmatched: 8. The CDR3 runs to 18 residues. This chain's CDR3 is CASSLYGGQALYNSPLHF. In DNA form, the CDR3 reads TGTGCCAGCAGTTTATACGGGGGACAGGCGCTCTATAATTCACCCCTCCACTTT.